Listed below are T cell receptor beta chains from one sample, sequenced in a study of identical twins. TCRdb re-called the 5' RACE reads through MiXCR, storing one row per CDR3 protein. Among hundreds of thousands of distinct CDR3 sequences listed, about 20% were seen once. The same sample was also used in a study of T cells expressing NK-cell markers.

The sequencing input was PBMCs. Receptors originate from a woman under 30 in good health. Both conserved end residues are part of each CDR3. D genes are given only for firm matches. Clone sizes are given selectively: once, few, many, or a class where the clone is expanded.

v_gene	abundance	j_gene	d_gene	CDR3aa	CDR3nt
TRBV10-2	few	TRBJ2-5	.	CASSEPQALEETQYF	TGCGCCAGCAGTGAGCCCCAGGCCCTCGAAGAGACCCAGTACTTC
TRBV20-1	few	TRBJ1-1	TRBD1	CSARDWEGARVAEAFF	TGCAGTGCTAGAGATTGGGAGGGGGCGAGGGTTGCTGAAGCTTTCTTT
TRBV27	many	TRBJ2-5	.	CASSFIGSETQYF	TGTGCCAGCAGTTTTATTGGTTCGGAGACCCAGTACTTC
TRBV9	.	TRBJ2-1	.	CASSGPTGDNEQFF	TGTGCCAGCAGCGGCCCGACAGGAGACAATGAGCAGTTCTTC
TRBV5-1	.	TRBJ2-5	.	CASSLYLASLAQETQYF	TGCGCCAGCAGCTTGTATTTGGCTAGCCTAGCCCAAGAGACCCAGTACTTC
TRBV7-2	few	TRBJ2-3	.	CASSLYSTDTQYF	TGTGCCAGCAGCCTCTACAGCACAGATACGCAGTATTTT
TRBV10-3	many	TRBJ1-4	TRBD1	CAISPGQSNEKLFF	TGTGCCATCAGTCCGGGACAGAGCAATGAAAAACTGTTTTTT
TRBV7-3	.	TRBJ2-7	TRBD2	CASSPGGGGPYEQYF	TGTGCCAGCAGCCCCGGGGGCGGGGGGCCATACGAGCAGTACTTC
TRBV7-2	.	TRBJ2-2	.	CASRPPLGVITGELFF	TGTGCCAGCAGACCCCCCCTTGGGGTGATCACCGGGGAGCTGTTTTTT
TRBV27	few	TRBJ2-7	TRBD2	CASSLVTSGPDEQYF	TGTGCCAGCAGTTTGGTAACTAGCGGCCCCGACGAGCAGTACTTC
TRBV7-9	once	TRBJ2-4	.	CASSFKRVDIQYF	TGTGCCAGCAGCTTTAAAAGGGTGGACATTCAGTACTTC
TRBV20-1	.	TRBJ2-1	TRBD2	CSARSGERVNEQFF	TGCAGTGCGCGGAGCGGGGAGAGGGTTAATGAGCAGTTCTTC
TRBV7-2	.	TRBJ1-4	.	CASSRTGRGEKLFF	TGTGCCAGCAGCCGAACAGGGAGAGGTGAAAAACTGTTTTTT
TRBV5-1	many	TRBJ2-1	TRBD2	CASSLGRTSGRGEQFF	TGCGCCAGCAGCTTGGGCCGGACTAGCGGGAGGGGTGAGCAGTTCTTC
TRBV20-1	few	TRBJ2-5	TRBD1	CSLDRGETQYF	TGCAGTCTAGACAGGGGAGAGACCCAGTACTTC